This TCR beta chain was captured by sequencing in a study of shared clonotypes between healthy human individuals (dated by TCRdb to about 2020). Concerning the study at large: Two women and a few men aged 18 to 49 years were included in the cohort. For each donor, CD4 naive and CD4 memory were each given three plates, CD8 naive was given two plates, and CD8 memory was given one plate. To estimate repertoire size and how much clonotype sharing occurs between individuals, the study deeply sequenced the blood TCR repertoires of several healthy adults. To increase sequencing depth and limit assay-specific biases, different laboratories used diverse techniques to prepare libraries and sequence TCR repertoires. Per donor, leukapheresis produced somewhere between about 0.94 and 9 billion PBMCs.

The donors were healthy, HIV-negative adults who had no recently reported acute infections or vaccinations. Every donor was a Caucasian adult living in Nashville, Tennessee, USA. CD4+ T cells were enriched by magnetic negative selection, after which naive cells were positively selected on CD45RA and the negative fraction was taken as the memory subset. Blood was collected by leukapheresis, and PBMCs were isolated by Ficoll-Histopaque density gradient centrifugation and then cryopreserved in liquid nitrogen vapor phase. Analytical flow cytometry was used to check the purity and quantity of every magnetically sorted T cell population. Genomic DNA was isolated from every sorted fraction and measured by UV absorbance on a Nanodrop 2000c. Worth noting for this clone: The specificity of this receptor is unknown. Base quality data are lacking; no much larger clone is found one base away.

The V and J ends are trimmed by 6 bases and 4 bases, leaving 7 bases between them. The germline V gene (reference sequence) specifies MNHEY as CDR1 and SMNVEV as CDR2. The CDR3 runs 13 residues from the cysteine to the phenylalanine. Solely the CDR3 DNA is kept, with 39 bases framed from the first base. Using the deep immunoSEQ assay, multiplex PCR amplified TCR CDR3 regions from genomic DNA. Extracted genomic DNA from each cell subset was distributed evenly across all wells of several immunoSEQ 96-well plates, and each plate was treated as a replicate. For sorted subsets, around 200 ng genomic DNA, equal to 30,000 or so T cell genomes, was loaded into each replicate PCR. Purified libraries were measured with a Qubit 3.0 fluorometer, size-checked on a Bioanalyzer 2100, and measured again with the KAPA Library Quantification kit. Every immunoSEQ 96-well plate was sequenced on a dedicated single-read 150-cycle Illumina NextSeq 550 flow cell. Processing in the source paper ran as follows. Because the immunoSEQ output included only junctional sequences and no quality scores, the filtering could not be the same as the filtering used for full-length reads. To assign V/J genes and CDR3, sequences were annotated against IMGT germline references using PyIR, a Python wrapper for IgBLAST v1.9. Reads were removed for weak V/J assignments (E-value above 1e-6), missing CDR3, stop codons, out-of-frame junctions, or ambiguous translated residues. A V3J clonotype was defined by an identical inferred V gene, J gene, and CDR3 amino acid sequence. Percentage overlap between repertoires was calculated by dividing the number of shared unique clonotypes by the size of the smaller repertoire. Three approaches were used to assess repertoire richness: RTK rarefaction, the Chao1 estimator, and Recon v2.1 estimates of unobserved clonotypes. Generation probabilities were computed with OLGA for all TCRbeta clonotypes obtained by the gDNA method from four donors. In TCRdb, the immuneACCESS table is reduced to in-frame sequences with V and J assigned. These tables do not hold every clone; where another copy was compared, an unresolved V gene accounts for under half, and the others remain unexplained. V, J and clone size reflect that table, while D and trimming were determined from the DNA. A total of roughly 1,500,000 clones appear in this sample, around 98% of them only once. The ten most abundant clones make up roughly 0.42% of the sample.

Here is what the overall study found, with its caveats: Even with the large sequencing depth, rarefaction of the sorted-subset datasets indicated that sequencing was incomplete. Sharing across several donors was observed for about 5% of naive CD4, 3.5% of naive CD8, 2% to 2.5% of memory CD4, and about 0.39% of memory CD8 clonotypes. Based on pairwise subsampling, the degree of clonotype sharing among donors was expected to be affected by sequencing depth. Naive subsets generally had larger estimated clonotype richness than memory subsets. Higher generation probabilities were observed for clonotypes shared by all four sorted-subset donors than for non-shared clonotypes. Sampling was limited to blood, and TCR repertoires in tissue likely differ from TCR repertoires in blood. The genetic and exposure-history diversity represented was limited by the small number of donors.

The rearrangement joined TRBV27 to TRBJ2-6, with the D gene not confidently named. The TCR comes from a man aged 25-45 years in good health. The sample taken for sequencing was naive CD4+ T cells sorted from blood. In the paper's terms, the cell subset or site label means: CD45RA+ positively selected. CDR3 loop: CASRLAGANVLTF. The DNA reads as follows: TGTGCCAGCAGACTGGCCGGGGCCAACGTCCTGACTTTC.